The T cell receptor (beta chain) under discussion was sequenced for a study of blood T cell repertoires in COVID-19. Assay: immunoSEQ multiplex PCR; the TCRdb copy retains only in-frame clones and omits some. The sample has about 230,000 clones, roughly 84% seen once. Trimming cost V 1 base and J 5 bases; bases outside gene matches: 12. CDR1 and CDR2 (germline): GTSNPN, SVGIG (reference sequence). The CDR3 has 18 residues. The genes are TRBV30 and TRBJ2-1; 12 bases are a match to TRBD2. The receptor was derived from a middle-aged man with acute or convalescent COVID-19. The sequenced sample consisted of peripheral blood. CDR3 DNA: TGTGCCTGGAGTGAGGACAAGGGCAGACTAGCGGGAGACAATGAGCAGTTCTTC. It yields the protein CAWSEDKGRLAGDNEQFF.